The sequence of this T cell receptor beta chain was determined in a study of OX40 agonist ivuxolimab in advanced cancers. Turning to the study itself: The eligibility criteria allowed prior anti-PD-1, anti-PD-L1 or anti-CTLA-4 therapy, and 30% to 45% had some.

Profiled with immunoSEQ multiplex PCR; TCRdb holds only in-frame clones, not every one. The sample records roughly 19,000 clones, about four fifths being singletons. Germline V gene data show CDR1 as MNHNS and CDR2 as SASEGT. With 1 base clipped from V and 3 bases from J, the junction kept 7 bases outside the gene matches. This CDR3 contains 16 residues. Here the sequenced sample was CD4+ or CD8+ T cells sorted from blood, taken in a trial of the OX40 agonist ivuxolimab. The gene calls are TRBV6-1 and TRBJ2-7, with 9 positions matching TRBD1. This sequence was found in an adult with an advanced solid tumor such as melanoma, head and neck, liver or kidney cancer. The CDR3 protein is CASSEVWTGEVYEQYF. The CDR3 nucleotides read TGTGCCAGCAGTGAAGTTTGGACAGGGGAGGTCTACGAGCAGTACTTC.